These 14 T cell receptor beta chains were all obtained from the same sample, sequenced in a study of OX40 agonist ivuxolimab in advanced cancers. Here immunoSEQ multiplex PCR was the method, and the copy in TCRdb shows in-frame clones only, minus some. The sample has about 68,000 clones, roughly 82% seen once. Here the sequenced sample was CD4+ or CD8+ T cells sorted from blood, taken in a trial of the OX40 agonist ivuxolimab. These receptors were collected from an adult with an advanced solid tumor such as melanoma, head and neck, liver or kidney cancer.

This clone was observed a few times. The gene calls are TRBV7-9 and TRBJ2-7, with no clear D. V lost 0 bases and J 5 bases, leaving 8 bases between the germline ends. CDR1 SEHNR and CDR2 FQNEAQ come from the germline V gene (reference sequence). The CDR3 totals 13 residues. CDR3 nucleotides: TGTGCCAGCAGCTTAGCGCCGGTCCACGAGCAGTACTTC. Its translation is CASSLAPVHEQYF.

This clone was observed a few times. This rearrangement joins TRBV6-4 to TRBJ1-1; a weak D match, TRBD1 (5 bases). CDR3 length: 13 residues. V lost 6 bases and J 0 bases, leaving 8 bases between the germline ends. Germline CDR1 and CDR2: MRHNA and SNTAGT. CDR3 sequence: CASRRQMNTEAFF. The CDR3 bases are TGTGCCAGCAGGAGACAGATGAACACTGAAGCTTTCTTT.

CDR3 region: CASSVGSQVYGYTF. The CDR3 nucleotides are TGTGCCAGCAGCGTAGGATCACAGGTCTATGGCTACACCTTC. This chain links TRBV9 with TRBJ1-2; TRBD1 is a possible D gene (5 bases). Germline lookup yields CDR1 SGDLS and CDR2 YYNGEE. The CDR3 is 14 amino acids. V was clipped by 0 bases and J by 4 bases, with 10 bases between them.

The chain joins TRBV7-3 to TRBJ2-7; D is possibly TRBD1 (5 bases). Trimming shortened V by 3 bases and J by 6 bases, and 9 bases separated the two germline ends. In germline, CDR1 is SGHTA, CDR2 FQGTGA. The CDR3 has 12 amino acids. The CDR3 loop is CASSFGQGEQYF. Here the CDR3 DNA reads TGTGCCAGCAGCTTCGGACAAGGCGAGCAGTACTTC.

This sequence joins TRBV7-3 and TRBJ2-3; 14 positions match TRBD2. The CDR3 is 18 amino acids. The germline V gene has CDR1 SGHTA and CDR2 FQGTGA. V lost 0 bases and J lost 2; bases outside the gene matches: 4. The CDR3 DNA is TGTGCCAGCAGCTTAACGGGGACTAGCGGGGGCCACACAGATACGCAGTATTTT. This encodes CASSLTGTSGGHTDTQYF.

The V gene is TRBV13, the J gene TRBJ2-5, with D unclear. The J call is in doubt because the DNA end fits TRBJ2-7 better. From germline, CDR1 is PRHDT and CDR2 FYEKMQ (reference sequence). The CDR3 is made up of 13 amino acids. CDR3 in amino acids: CASSPLPTYEQYF. CDR3 coding DNA: TGTGCCAGCAGCCCCTTGCCGACCTACGAGCAGTACTTC.

V is TRBV7-8 and J is TRBJ1-5; D is perhaps TRBD1 (5 bases). Germline CDR1 and CDR2: SGHVS and FQNEAQ. The CDR3 loop spans 16 amino acids. The ends were cut back, 1 base at V and 5 bases at J, with 15 bases in the middle. The CDR3 loop is CASSLGGVARDQPQHF. The CDR3 nucleotides read TGTGCCAGCAGCTTAGGGGGGGTGGCAAGGGATCAGCCCCAGCATTTT.

This clone was observed a single time. The CDR3 region has the DNA TGTGCCAGCTCCAACAGGGTGGACAATGAGCAGTTCTTC. Residues: CASSNRVDNEQFF. The chain uses TRBV18 and TRBJ2-1; possibly TRBD1 for D (6 bases). This CDR3 has 13 residues. V was cut by 6 bases and J by 5 bases, with 11 bases left in between. Germline V lookup: CDR1 KGHSH, CDR2 LQKENI. The entire variable domain, with the rest obtained from reference TRBV18 and TRBJ2-1, is as follows: NAGVMQNPRHLVRRRGQEARLRCSPMKGHSHVYWYRQLPEEGLKFMVYLQKENIIDESGMPKERFSAEFPKEGPSILRIQQVVRGDSAAYFCASSNRVDNEQFFGPGTRLTVL.

The V call is TRBV6-5, the J call TRBJ2-7, with D maybe TRBD2 (5 bases). CDR1 and CDR2 from the germline V gene are MNHEY and SVGAGI. CDR3 length equals 14 residues. V lost 5 bases, J lost 2 bases, and 13 bases lay in between. The CDR3 bases are TGTGCCAGCAGTGCCGCAGGAGGCGCCTACGAGCAGTACTTC. Amino acids: CASSAAGGAYEQYF.

The genes are TRBV7-9 and TRBJ1-2; 7 bases agree with TRBD1. Losses at the gene ends were 7 bases for V and 8 bases for J; bases not matched to a gene: 13. Germline values: CDR1 SEHNR, CDR2 FQNEAQ (reference sequence). This CDR3 has 14 amino acids. The CDR3 here is CASNSFSDREGYTF. The CDR3 nucleotides read TGTGCCAGCAATTCCTTCTCAGACAGGGAAGGCTACACCTTC.

The J gene is TRBJ1-3, the V gene TRBV7-3; D gene unclear. There are 15 residues in the CDR3. From germline, CDR1 is SGHTA and CDR2 FQGTGA. V was cut by 1 base and J by 3 bases, with 10 bases left in between. CDR3 sequence reads: CASSLSSALGNTIYF. CDR3 in DNA: TGTGCCAGCAGCTTAAGTTCGGCTCTTGGAAACACCATATATTTT.

The chain couples TRBV10-2 to TRBJ1-2; TRBD1 matches 8 bases. Germline V gene data show CDR1 as WSHSY and CDR2 as SAAADI. V shed 6 bases, J shed 8 bases, and the junction held 8 bases outside the gene matches. The CDR3 consists of 13 residues. CDR3 sequence (DNA): TGCGCCAGCAGAGACAGGGGTCTGCAGGGCTACACCTTC. This gives the protein CASRDRGLQGYTF.

The chain has TRBV7-2 and TRBJ1-2; 9 bases map to TRBD1. With V trimmed by 1 base and J by 8 bases, 8 bases remained unmatched. The V gene's germline CDR1 is SGHTA and CDR2 FQGNSA. This CDR3 spans 15 amino acids. The CDR3 nucleotides read TGTGCCAGCAGCTTAGGTTCGGGACAGGGCATGGGCTACACCTTC. It encodes CASSLGSGQGMGYTF.

The chain employs TRBV2 and TRBJ2-2; no reliable D call. Trimming pared 2 bases from V and 1 base from J, leaving 5 bases between. Germline CDR1 and CDR2: SNHLY and FYNNEI. The CDR3 has 14 amino acids. The CDR3 is CASSELLNTGELFF. In DNA form, the CDR3 reads TGTGCCAGCAGTGAACTTTTGAACACCGGGGAGCTGTTTTTT.